The 3 T cell receptor beta chains reported below all come from one sample, sequenced in a study of cytomegalovirus exposure and HLA in healthy donors. Generated by immunoSEQ multiplex PCR, the TCRdb table keeps only in-frame clones and is missing some. The sample contains some 170,000 clones, around 87% of which appear only once. Material: PBMCs. All receptors come from a woman aged 25 to 45 in good health and CMV-seronegative.

This sequence joins TRBV15 and TRBJ1-6; D unclear. The ends were cut back, 0 bases at V and 8 bases at J, with 11 bases in the middle. Germline CDR1 reads LNHNV; CDR2 reads YYDKDF (reference sequence). The CDR3 consists of 15 residues. The CDR3, as DNA: TGTGCCACCAGCAGAGATGCGGAGGTTGATTCACCCCTCCACTTT. Amino acid sequence: CATSRDAEVDSPLHF.

This chain uses TRBV7-9 with TRBJ2-7, with TRBD1 identical over 9 bases. Germline-derived CDR1 and CDR2 are SEHNR and FQNEAQ (reference sequence). V lost 5 bases, J lost 6 bases, and 8 bases stayed unmatched. This CDR3 has 14 residues. This chain's CDR3 is CASSRSDRGGEQYF. The CDR3 DNA reads as TGTGCCAGCAGCCGATCGGACAGGGGAGGCGAGCAGTACTTC.

The chain recombines TRBV6-1 with TRBJ2-7; 10 bases align to TRBD1. The CDR3 contains 13 residues. V shed 9 bases, J shed 3 bases, and the junction held 5 bases outside the gene matches. Germline-derived CDR1 and CDR2 are MNHNS and SASEGT. The CDR3 is CASRQGAVYEQYF. The CDR3 DNA reads as TGTGCCAGTCGACAGGGGGCCGTCTACGAGCAGTACTTC.